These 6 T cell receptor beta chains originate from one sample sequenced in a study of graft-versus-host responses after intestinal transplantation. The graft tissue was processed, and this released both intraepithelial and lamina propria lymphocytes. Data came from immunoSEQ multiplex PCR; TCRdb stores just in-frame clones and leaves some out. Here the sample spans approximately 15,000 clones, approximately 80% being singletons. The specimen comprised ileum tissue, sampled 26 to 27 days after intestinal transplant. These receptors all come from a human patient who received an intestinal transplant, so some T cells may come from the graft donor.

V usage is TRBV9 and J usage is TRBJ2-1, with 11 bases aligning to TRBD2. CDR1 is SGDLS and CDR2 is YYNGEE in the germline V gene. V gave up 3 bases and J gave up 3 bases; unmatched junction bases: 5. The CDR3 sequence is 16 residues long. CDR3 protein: CASSAPTSGDYNEQFF. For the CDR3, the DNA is TGTGCCAGCAGCGCTCCGACTAGCGGGGACTACAATGAGCAGTTCTTC. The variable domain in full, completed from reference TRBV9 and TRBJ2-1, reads DSGVTQTPKHLITATGQRVTLRCSPRSGDLSVYWYQQSLDQGLQFLIQYYNGEERAKGNILERFSAQQFPDLHSELNLSSLELGDSALYFCASSAPTSGDYNEQFFGPGTRLTVL.

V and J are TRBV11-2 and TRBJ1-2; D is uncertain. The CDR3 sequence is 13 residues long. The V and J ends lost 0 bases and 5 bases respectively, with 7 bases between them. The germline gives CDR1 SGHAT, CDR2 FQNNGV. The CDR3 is CASSLDPGYGYTF. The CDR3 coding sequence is TGTGCCAGCAGCTTAGATCCCGGGTATGGCTACACCTTC.

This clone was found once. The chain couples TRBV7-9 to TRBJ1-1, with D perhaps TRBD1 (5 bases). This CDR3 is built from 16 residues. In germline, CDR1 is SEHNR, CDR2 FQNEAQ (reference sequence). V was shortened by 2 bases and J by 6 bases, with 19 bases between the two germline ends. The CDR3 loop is CASSLPRGMANSEAFF. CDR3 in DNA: TGTGCCAGCAGCTTACCAAGGGGAATGGCTAATTCTGAAGCTTTCTTT.

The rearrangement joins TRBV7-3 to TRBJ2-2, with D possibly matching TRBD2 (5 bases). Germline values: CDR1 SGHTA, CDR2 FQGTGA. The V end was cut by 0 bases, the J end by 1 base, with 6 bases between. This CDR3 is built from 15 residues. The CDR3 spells CASSLTGRNTGELFF. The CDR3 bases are TGTGCCAGCAGCTTAACGGGGAGGAACACCGGGGAGCTGTTTTTT.

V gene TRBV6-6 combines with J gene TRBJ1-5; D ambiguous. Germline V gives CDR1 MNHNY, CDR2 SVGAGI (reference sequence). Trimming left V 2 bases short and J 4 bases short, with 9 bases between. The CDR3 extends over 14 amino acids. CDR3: CASSYTAENQPQHF. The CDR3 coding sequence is TGTGCCAGCAGTTACACCGCGGAGAATCAGCCCCAGCATTTT.

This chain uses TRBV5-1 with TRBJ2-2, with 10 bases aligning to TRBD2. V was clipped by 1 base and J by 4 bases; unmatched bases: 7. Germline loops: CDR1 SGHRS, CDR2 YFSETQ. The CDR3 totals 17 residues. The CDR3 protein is CASSLLVQRGGTGELFF. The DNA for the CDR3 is TGCGCCAGCAGCTTGTTGGTCCAGCGGGGGGGCACCGGGGAGCTGTTTTTT.